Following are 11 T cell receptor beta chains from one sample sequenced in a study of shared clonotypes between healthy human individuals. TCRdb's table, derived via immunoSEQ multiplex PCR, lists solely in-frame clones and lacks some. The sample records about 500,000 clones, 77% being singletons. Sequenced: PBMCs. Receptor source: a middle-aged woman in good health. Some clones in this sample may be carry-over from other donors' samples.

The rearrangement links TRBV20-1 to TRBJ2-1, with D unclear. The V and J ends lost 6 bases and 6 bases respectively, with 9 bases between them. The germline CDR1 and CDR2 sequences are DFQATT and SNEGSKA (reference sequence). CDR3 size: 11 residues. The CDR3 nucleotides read TGCAGTGCCCAGTTGGGCAATGAGCAGTTCTTC. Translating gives CSAQLGNEQFF.

The CDR3 loop is CSVSETGYQETQYF. The CDR3, as DNA: TGCAGCGTTTCCGAGACAGGGTACCAAGAGACCCAGTACTTC. The V and J genes are TRBV29-1 and TRBJ2-5, with 7 bases that match TRBD1. The V gene end was trimmed by 5 bases and the J gene end by 0 bases; junction bases not matched to a gene: 6. CDR1 is SQVTM and CDR2 is ANQGSEA in the germline V gene. The CDR3 extends over 14 amino acids.

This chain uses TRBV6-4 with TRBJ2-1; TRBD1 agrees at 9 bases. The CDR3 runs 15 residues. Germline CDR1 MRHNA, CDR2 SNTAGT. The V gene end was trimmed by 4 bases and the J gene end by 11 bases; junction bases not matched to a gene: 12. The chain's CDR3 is CASSGGQGGTSQQFF. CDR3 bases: TGTGCCAGCAGTGGGGGACAGGGAGGTACTAGTCAGCAGTTCTTC.

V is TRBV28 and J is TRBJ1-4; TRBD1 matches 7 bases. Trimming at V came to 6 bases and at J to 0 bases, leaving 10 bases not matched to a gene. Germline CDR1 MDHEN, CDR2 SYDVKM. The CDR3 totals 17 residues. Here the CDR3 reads CASSPGQTGTTNEKLFF. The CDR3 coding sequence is TGTGCCAGCAGCCCTGGGCAGACAGGGACAACTAATGAAAAACTGTTTTTT. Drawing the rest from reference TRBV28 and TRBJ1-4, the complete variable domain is DVKVTQSSRYLVKRTGEKVFLECVQDMDHENMFWYRQDPGLGLRLIYFSYDVKMKEKGDIPEGYSVSREKKERFSLILESASTNQTSMYLCASSPGQTGTTNEKLFFGSGTQLSVL.

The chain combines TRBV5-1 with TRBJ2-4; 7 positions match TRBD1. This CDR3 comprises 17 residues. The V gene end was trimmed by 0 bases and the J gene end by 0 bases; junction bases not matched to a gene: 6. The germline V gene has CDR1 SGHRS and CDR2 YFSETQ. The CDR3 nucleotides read TGCGCCAGCAGCTTGGCGACAGGGCGCCTAGCCAAAAACATTCAGTACTTC. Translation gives CASSLATGRLAKNIQYF.

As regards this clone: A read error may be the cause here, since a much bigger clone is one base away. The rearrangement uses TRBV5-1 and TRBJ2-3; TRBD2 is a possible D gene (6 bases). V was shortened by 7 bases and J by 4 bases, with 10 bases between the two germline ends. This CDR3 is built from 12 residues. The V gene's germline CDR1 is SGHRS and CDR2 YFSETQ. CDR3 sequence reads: CASRRAADTQYF. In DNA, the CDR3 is TGCGCCAGCCGGAGGGCGGCAGATACGCAGTATTTT.

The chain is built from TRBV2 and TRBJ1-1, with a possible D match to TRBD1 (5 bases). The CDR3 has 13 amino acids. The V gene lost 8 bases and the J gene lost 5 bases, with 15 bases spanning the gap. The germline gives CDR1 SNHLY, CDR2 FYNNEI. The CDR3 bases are TGTGCCAGCTCCAGGGCCCGGGAGACTGAAGCTTTCTTT. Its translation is CASSRARETEAFF.

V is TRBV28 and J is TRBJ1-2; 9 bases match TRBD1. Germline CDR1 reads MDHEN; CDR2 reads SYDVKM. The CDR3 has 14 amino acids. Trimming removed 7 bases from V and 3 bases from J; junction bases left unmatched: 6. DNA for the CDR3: TGTGCCAGCACCCCGGGACAGGGATACTATGGCTACACCTTC. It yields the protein CASTPGQGYYGYTF.

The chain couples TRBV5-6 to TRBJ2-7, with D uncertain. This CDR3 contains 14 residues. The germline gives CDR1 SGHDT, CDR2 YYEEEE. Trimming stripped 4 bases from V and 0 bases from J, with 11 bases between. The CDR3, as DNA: TGTGCCAGCAGCCCACGGGTCAACTCCTACGAGCAGTACTTC. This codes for CASSPRVNSYEQYF.

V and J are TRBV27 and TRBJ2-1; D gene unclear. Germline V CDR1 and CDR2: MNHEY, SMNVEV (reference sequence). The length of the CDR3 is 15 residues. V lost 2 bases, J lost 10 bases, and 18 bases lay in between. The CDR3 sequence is CASSLVELGLGEQFF. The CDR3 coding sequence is TGTGCCAGCAGTTTAGTGGAGCTCGGGTTGGGCGAGCAGTTCTTC.

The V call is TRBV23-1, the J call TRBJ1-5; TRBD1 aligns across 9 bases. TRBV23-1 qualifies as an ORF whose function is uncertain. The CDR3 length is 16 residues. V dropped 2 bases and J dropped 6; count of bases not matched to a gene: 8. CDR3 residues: CASSQLAQGAGQPQHF. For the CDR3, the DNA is TGCGCCAGCAGTCAACTGGCACAGGGGGCGGGTCAGCCCCAGCATTTT.